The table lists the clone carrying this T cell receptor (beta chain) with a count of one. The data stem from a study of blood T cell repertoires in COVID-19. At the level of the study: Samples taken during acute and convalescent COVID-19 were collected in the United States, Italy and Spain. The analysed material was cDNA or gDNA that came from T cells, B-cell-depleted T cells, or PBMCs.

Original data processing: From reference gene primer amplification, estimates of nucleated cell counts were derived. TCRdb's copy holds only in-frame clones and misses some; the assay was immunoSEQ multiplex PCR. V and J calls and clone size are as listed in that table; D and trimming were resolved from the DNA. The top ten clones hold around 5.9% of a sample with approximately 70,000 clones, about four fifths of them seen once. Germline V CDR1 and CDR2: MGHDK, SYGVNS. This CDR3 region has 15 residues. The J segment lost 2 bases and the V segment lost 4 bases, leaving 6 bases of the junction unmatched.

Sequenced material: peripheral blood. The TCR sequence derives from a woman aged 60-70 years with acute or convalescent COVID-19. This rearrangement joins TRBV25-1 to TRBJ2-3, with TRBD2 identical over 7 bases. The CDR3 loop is CASSALADYTDTQYF. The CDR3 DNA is TGTGCCAGCAGTGCTCTAGCGGACTACACAGATACGCAGTATTTT.